One sample yielded the 5 T cell receptor beta chains listed below, sequenced in a study of blood T cell repertoires in COVID-19. Sequencing used immunoSEQ multiplex PCR; TCRdb keeps in-frame clones, though not all of them. The sample includes around 95,000 clones, around four fifths of them seen just once. The sample comprised peripheral blood. These receptors all stem from a man aged 50 or older with active or convalescent COVID-19.

The J gene is TRBJ2-7, the V gene TRBV19, with a tentative D call TRBD1 (6 bases). The CDR3 is 12 amino acids. The germline CDR1 and CDR2 sequences are LNHDA and SQIVND (reference sequence). The V gene lost 3 bases and the J gene lost 6 bases, with 9 bases spanning the gap. The CDR3 bases are TGTGCCAGTAGTATGGCAGGGGCCGAGCAGTACTTC. Its translation is CASSMAGAEQYF.

This rearrangement joins TRBV28 to TRBJ1-6; 7 bases agree with TRBD1. The germline V gene encodes CDR1 MDHEN and CDR2 SYDVKM. The CDR3 runs to 14 residues. The V gene end was trimmed by 8 bases and the J gene end by 7 bases; junction bases not matched to a gene: 8. The chain's CDR3 is CASVTGTENSPLHF. As DNA, the CDR3 is TGTGCCAGCGTAACCGGGACAGAAAATTCACCCCTCCACTTT.

The chain has TRBV5-1 and TRBJ2-7; 8 bases agree with TRBD1. CDR3 length equals 15 residues. With 1 base clipped from V and 7 bases from J, the junction kept 10 bases outside the gene matches. The germline V gene has CDR1 SGHRS and CDR2 YFSETQ. The CDR3 reads CASSLHGQGEGEQYF. CDR3 bases: TGCGCCAGCAGCTTGCATGGACAGGGTGAGGGGGAGCAGTACTTC. Based on the CDR3 plus reference TRBV5-1 and TRBJ2-7, the full variable domain is KAGVTQTPRYLIKTRGQQVTLSCSPISGHRSVSWYQQTPGQGLQFLFEYFSETQRNKGNFPGRFSGRQFSNSRSEMNVSTLELGDSALYLCASSLHGQGEGEQYFGPGTRLTVT.

The rearrangement joins TRBV5-6 to TRBJ1-2; D is ambiguous. V was shortened by 8 bases and J by 0 bases, with 11 bases between the two germline ends. CDR1 is SGHDT, CDR2 YYEEEE, per germline. The CDR3 totals 13 residues. DNA for the CDR3: TGTGCCAGTTCTACCGGGACTAACTATGGCTACACCTTC. This sequence encodes CASSTGTNYGYTF.

The CDR3 reads CASSTDLRGTQYF. DNA of the CDR3: TGTGCCAGCAGTACAGACCTTCGGGGGACCCAGTACTTC. V and J are TRBV12-3 or TRBV12-4 and TRBJ2-5, with TRBD2 as a possible D gene (5 bases). Trimming shortened V by 5 bases and J by 7 bases, and 14 bases separated the two germline ends. This CDR3 spans 13 amino acids.